This T cell receptor (beta chain) was sequenced during a study of T cells in Graves' hyperthyroidism and ophthalmopathy (dated by TCRdb to about 2019). About the full investigation: Peripheral blood was sampled at the time of initial diagnosis, prior to any treatment. To identify TCR V-J signatures that set the groups apart, the researchers used a discovery cohort of about a hundred patients, made up of approximately 43 with Graves' ophthalmopathy and some 60 with stable Graves' hyperthyroidism. The paper reports TCR Vbeta CDR3 sequencing of approximately 140 peripheral blood samples: around 45 ophthalmopathy, around 80 hyperthyroidism and approximately 17 progressor patients. Prospective prediction of ophthalmopathy was tested in an independent validation cohort consisting of some 19 hyperthyroidism patients and approximately 16 patients who later progressed to ophthalmopathy. In addition, the study compared T-cell repertoires in thyroid tissue and in blood from roughly 6 Graves' hyperthyroidism patients. Once sampling was done, hyperthyroidism patients were given methimazole at a starting dose of 30 mg daily, whereas ophthalmopathy patients were given high-dose intravenous methylprednisolone. The approximately 100 discovery patients were randomly divided into training and test sets at a 7:3 ratio.

Stable Graves' hyperthyroidism was defined as the absence of progression to ophthalmopathy over 18 months of follow-up. The hyperthyroidism patients were between 18 and 65 years old and newly diagnosed, with a disease duration of less than 2 months. Exclusion was applied to patients with uncontrolled infections, other autoimmune diseases, pregnancy or lactation. Clinical symptoms, serum thyroxine and TRAb, thyroid ultrasound, and orbital computed tomography formed the basis for the diagnoses. PBMCs were separated from 10 ml of fresh peripheral blood using Ficoll-Paque density gradient centrifugation. Total RNA was extracted using Trizol reagent, and RNA quality was assessed on an Agilent 2100 Bioanalyzer. Overall study outcomes, separate from this receptor: In validation, the model predicted progression to ophthalmopathy with around 71% sensitivity and 72.22% specificity, a median of 6.5 months before onset. No statistical method was used to fix the sample size in advance, and group allocation was not hidden from the investigators. Ophthalmopathy was separated from stable hyperthyroidism by a 13 V-J signature model, with about 86% sensitivity and approximately 81% specificity obtained in cross-validation and 80%/75% obtained in testing. Most expanded thyroid clonotypes (frequency above 0.001) were also detected in blood, a finding suggesting that blood repertoires may reflect thyroid immune responses.

Amplification of TCR beta CDR3 regions was carried out from RNA transcripts. The first round of RT-PCR for the TCR CDR3 was performed with the HTBI primer set and the Qiagen OneStep RT-PCR kit. The libraries were constructed in a second round of multiplex PCR and then size-selected and purified. Paired-end sequencing of the libraries was performed with 100 bp reads on an Illumina HiSeq2000. As for the authors' bioinformatics: SOAPnuke was used to process the raw data, with reads discarded if the reads contained adapters or uncalled bases, had a mean Phred below 15, or lacked an exact constant-primer or identifier match. COPE v1.2.5 was used to merge high-quality paired reads, and clonotypes were defined as unique nucleotide sequences. MiTCR v1.1 was used to align the clonotypes against IMGT TRBV, TRBD and TRBJ reference segments. Analysis was restricted to V-J combinations with a frequency above 0.0001, which covered roughly 99% of repertoires. A TCS score was defined as the ratio between F50 (clonal expansion) and ExV (chaos), using BLOSUM62-based TCRdist between CDR3 peptides within each V-J. Welch's t-statistics and random forest reduced 514 V-J features to 10 to 15, which were used in a naive Bayes classifier (R e1071). The public reads were reanalyzed by TCRdb: fastp trimming at Q25, MiXCR alignment, in-frame beta chains only. Here each entry gathers all rows of one CDR3 protein and keeps the most common genes and DNA. Clone size and V and J calls follow TCRdb, not the original study. A total of 400,000 to 550,000 distinct CDR3 sequences appear in this sample, approximately 15% of them only once. Less than 20% of the sample is in the top ten clones.

CDR1 and CDR2 (SGHRS, YFSETQ) derive from the germline V gene. The CDR3 starts with the cysteine, ends with the phenylalanine, and has 14 residues. Only the CDR3 region is kept as DNA, spanning 42 bases read in frame from base 1. V loses 0 bases of germline sequence and J loses 6 bases, and the interval between the two ends is 10 bases. In regard to this clonotype: Its antigen is still unknown. The input lacks base qualities; no much larger clone sits a single base away.

This clonotype was obtained from a young woman with Graves' hyperthyroidism. The chain is made from TRBV5-1 and TRBJ2-1; the D gene identity is not certain. The sample comprised blood. The CDR3 is CASSLAPAINEQFF. DNA sequence: TGCGCCAGCAGCTTGGCTCCAGCGATCAATGAGCAGTTCTTC.